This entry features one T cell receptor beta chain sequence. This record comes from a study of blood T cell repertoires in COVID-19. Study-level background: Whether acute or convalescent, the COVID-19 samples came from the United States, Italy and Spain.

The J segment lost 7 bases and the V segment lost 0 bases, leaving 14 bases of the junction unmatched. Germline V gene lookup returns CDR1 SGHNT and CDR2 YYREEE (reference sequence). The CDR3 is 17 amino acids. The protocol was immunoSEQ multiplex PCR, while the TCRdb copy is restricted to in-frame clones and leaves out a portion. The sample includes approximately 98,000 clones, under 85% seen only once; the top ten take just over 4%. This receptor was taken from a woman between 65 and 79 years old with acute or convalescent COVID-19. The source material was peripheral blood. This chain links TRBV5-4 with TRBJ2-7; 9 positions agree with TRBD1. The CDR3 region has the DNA TGTGCCAGCAGCTTGGTGAGGGTCGGGACAGGGACTTGGGAGCAGTACTTC. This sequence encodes CASSLVRVGTGTWEQYF.